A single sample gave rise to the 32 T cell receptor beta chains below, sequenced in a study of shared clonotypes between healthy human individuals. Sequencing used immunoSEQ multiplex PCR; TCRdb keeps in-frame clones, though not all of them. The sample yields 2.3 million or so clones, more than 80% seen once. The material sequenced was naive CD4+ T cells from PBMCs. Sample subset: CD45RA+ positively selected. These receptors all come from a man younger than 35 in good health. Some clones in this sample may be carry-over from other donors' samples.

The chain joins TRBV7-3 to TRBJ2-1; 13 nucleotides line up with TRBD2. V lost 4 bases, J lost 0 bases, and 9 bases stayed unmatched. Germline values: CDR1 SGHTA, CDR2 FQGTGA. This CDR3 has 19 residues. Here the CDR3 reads CASSSPGLAGMSSYNEQFF. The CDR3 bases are TGTGCCAGCAGCTCACCGGGACTAGCGGGAATGAGCTCCTACAATGAGCAGTTCTTC.

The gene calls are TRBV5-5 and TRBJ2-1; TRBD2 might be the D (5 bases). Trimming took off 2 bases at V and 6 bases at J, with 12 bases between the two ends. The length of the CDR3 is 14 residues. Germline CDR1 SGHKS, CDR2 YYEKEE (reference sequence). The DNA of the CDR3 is TGTGCCAGCAGCTTAAGAGGGAGCCTCAATGAGCAGTTCTTC. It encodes CASSLRGSLNEQFF.

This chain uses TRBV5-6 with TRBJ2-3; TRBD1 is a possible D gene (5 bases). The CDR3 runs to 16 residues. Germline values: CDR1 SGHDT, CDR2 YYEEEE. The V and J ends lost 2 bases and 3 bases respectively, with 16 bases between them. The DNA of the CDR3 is TGTGCCAGCAGCTTTTGGCAGGGTGTTTTTACAGATACGCAGTATTTT. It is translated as CASSFWQGVFTDTQYF.

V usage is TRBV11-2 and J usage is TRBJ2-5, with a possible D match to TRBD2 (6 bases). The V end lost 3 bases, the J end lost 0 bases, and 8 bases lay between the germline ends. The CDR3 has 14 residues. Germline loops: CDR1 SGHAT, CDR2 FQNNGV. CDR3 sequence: CASSFGGNQETQYF. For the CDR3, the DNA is TGTGCCAGCAGCTTTGGGGGGAACCAAGAGACCCAGTACTTC.

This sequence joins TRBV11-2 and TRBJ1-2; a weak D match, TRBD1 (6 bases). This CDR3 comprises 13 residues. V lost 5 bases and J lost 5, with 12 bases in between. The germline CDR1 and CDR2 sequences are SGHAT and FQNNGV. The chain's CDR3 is CASSPDRSYGYTF. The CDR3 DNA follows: TGTGCCAGCAGCCCGGACAGAAGTTATGGCTACACCTTC.

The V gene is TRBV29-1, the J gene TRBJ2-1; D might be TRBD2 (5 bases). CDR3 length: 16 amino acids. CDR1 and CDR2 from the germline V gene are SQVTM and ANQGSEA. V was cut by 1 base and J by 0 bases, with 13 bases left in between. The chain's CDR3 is CSVEGISVLSYNEQFF. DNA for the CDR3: TGCAGCGTTGAAGGGATTAGCGTCCTCTCCTACAATGAGCAGTTCTTC.

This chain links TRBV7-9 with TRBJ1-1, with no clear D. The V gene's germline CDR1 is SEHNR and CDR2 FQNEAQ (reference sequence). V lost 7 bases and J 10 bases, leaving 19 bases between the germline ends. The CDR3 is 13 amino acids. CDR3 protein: CASTGGSGRGAFF. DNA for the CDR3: TGTGCCAGCACCGGCGGTAGCGGGCGCGGAGCTTTCTTT.

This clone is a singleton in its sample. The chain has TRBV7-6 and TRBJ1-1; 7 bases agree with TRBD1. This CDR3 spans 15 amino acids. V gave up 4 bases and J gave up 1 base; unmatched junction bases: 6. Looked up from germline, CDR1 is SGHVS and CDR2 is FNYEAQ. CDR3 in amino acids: CASSYRQGGNTEAFF. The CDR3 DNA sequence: TGTGCCAGCAGCTACCGACAGGGCGGGAACACTGAAGCTTTCTTT.

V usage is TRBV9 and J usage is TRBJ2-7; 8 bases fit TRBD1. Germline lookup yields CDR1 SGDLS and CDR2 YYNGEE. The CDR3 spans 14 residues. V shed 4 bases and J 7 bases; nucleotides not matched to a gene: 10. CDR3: CASSSQGQGGEQYF. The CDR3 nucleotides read TGTGCCAGCAGCTCTCAAGGACAGGGCGGTGAGCAGTACTTC.

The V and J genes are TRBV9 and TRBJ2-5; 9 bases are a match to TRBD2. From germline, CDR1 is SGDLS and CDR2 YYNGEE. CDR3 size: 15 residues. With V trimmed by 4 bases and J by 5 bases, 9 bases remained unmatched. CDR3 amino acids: CASSPGLAGRETQYF. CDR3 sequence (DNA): TGTGCCAGCAGCCCGGGGCTAGCGGGAAGGGAGACCCAGTACTTC.

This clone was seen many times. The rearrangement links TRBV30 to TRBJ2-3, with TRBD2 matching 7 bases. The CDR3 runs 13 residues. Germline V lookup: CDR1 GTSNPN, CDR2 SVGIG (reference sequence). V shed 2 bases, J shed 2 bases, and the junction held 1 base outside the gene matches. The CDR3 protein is CAWSSGNTDTQYF. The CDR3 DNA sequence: TGTGCCTGGAGTAGCGGGAACACAGATACGCAGTATTTT.

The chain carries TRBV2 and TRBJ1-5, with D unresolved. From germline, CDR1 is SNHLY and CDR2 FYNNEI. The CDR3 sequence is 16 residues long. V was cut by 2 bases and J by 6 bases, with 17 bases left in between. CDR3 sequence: CASSEFAGLVGQPQHF. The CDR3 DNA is TGTGCCAGCAGTGAATTCGCCGGCCTGGTGGGTCAGCCCCAGCATTTT. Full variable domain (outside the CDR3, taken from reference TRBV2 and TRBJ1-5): EPEVTQTPSHQVTQMGQEVILRCVPISNHLYFYWYRQILGQKVEFLVSFYNNEISEKSEIFDDQFSVERPDGSNFTLKIRSTKLEDSAMYFCASSEFAGLVGQPQHFGDGTRLSIL.

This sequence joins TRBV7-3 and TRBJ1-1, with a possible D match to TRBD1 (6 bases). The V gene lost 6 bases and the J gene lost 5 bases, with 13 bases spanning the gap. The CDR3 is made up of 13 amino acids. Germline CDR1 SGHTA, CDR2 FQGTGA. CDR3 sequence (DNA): TGTGCCAGCAGGGTAATGCAGGGGACTGAAGCTTTCTTT. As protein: CASRVMQGTEAFF. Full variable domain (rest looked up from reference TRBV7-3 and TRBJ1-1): GAGVSQTPSNKVTEKGKYVELRCDPISGHTALYWYRQSLGQGPEFLIYFQGTGAADDSGLPNDRFFAVRPEGSVSTLKIQRTERGDSAVYLCASRVMQGTEAFFGQGTRLTVV.

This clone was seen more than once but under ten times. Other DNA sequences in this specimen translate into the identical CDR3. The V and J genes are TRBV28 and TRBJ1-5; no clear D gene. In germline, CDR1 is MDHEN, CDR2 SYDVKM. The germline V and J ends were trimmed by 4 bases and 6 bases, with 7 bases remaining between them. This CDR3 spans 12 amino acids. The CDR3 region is CASSSSGQPQHF. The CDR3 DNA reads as TGTGCCAGCAGTTCGAGCGGTCAGCCCCAGCATTTT.

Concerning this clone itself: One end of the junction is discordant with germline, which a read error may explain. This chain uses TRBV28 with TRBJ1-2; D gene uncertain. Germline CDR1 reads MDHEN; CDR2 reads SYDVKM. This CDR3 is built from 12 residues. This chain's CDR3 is CASSRPAVRTAF. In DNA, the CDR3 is TGTGCCAGCAGCCGCCCGGCGGTGAGGACCGCATTC.

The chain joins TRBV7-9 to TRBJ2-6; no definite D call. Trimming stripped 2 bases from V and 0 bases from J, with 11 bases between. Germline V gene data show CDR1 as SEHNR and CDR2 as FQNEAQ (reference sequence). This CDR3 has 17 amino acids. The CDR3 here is CASSLQMVSSGANVLTF. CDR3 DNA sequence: TGTGCCAGCAGCTTACAAATGGTCAGCTCTGGGGCCAACGTCCTGACTTTC.

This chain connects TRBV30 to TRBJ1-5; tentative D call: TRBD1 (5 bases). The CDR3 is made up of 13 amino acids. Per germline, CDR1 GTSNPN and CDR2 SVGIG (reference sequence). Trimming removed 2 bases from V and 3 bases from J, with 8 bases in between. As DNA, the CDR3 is TGTGCCTGGAGTTGGGGGTCCAATCAGCCCCAGCATTTT. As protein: CAWSWGSNQPQHF.

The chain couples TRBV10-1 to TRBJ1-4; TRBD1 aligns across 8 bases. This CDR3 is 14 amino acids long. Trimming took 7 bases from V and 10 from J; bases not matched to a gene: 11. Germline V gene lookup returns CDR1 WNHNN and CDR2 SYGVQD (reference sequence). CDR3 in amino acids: CASTPEGTGGKLFF. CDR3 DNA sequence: TGCGCCAGCACGCCGGAAGGGACAGGCGGAAAACTGTTTTTT.

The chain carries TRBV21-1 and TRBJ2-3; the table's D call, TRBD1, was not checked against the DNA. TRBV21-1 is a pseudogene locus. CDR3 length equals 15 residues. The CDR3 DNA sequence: TGTGCCAGCAGCAATGACAGGGGTAGCACAGATACGCAGTATTTT. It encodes CASSNDRGSTDTQYF.

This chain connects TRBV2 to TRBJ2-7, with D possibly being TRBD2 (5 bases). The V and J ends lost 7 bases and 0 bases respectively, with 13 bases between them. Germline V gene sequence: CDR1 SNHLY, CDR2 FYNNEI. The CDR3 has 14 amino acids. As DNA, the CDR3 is TGTGCCAGCACCATAGCGAGAAGCTCCTACGAGCAGTACTTC. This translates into CASTIARSSYEQYF.

Written as DNA, the CDR3 is TGTGCCAGCAGCCTCGACAGGGATCAGCCCCAGCATTTT. It codes for CASSLDRDQPQHF. The chain couples TRBV12-1 to TRBJ1-5; TRBD1 reflects the table's D call only, with no check against the DNA. TRBV12-1 is an annotated pseudogene. CDR3 length equals 13 residues.

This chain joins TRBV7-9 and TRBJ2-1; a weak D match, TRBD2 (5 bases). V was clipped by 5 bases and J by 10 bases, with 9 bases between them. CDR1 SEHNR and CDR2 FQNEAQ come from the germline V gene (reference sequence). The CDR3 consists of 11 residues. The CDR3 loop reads CASSVSGEQFF. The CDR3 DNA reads TGTGCCAGCAGCGTCTCGGGGGAGCAGTTCTTC.

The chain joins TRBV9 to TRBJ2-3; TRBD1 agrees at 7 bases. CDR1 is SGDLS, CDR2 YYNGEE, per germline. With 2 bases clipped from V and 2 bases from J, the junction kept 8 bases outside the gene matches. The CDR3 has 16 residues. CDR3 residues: CASSVTGSRLTDTQYF. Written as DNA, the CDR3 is TGTGCCAGCAGCGTGACAGGGTCGCGGCTCACAGATACGCAGTATTTT.

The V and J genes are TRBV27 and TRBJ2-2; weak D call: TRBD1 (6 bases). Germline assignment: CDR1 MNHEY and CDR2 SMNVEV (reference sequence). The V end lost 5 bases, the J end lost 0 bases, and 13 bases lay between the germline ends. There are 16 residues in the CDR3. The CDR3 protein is CASSPPGQPNTGELFF. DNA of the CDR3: TGTGCCAGCAGTCCCCCCGGACAGCCGAACACCGGGGAGCTGTTTTTT.

The CDR3 is CASSLVIADNKAFF. The CDR3, as DNA: TGTGCCAGCAGCTTAGTCATCGCCGATAATAAAGCTTTCTTT. This rearrangement joins TRBV7-9 to TRBJ1-1; no clear D gene. CDR1 and CDR2 (germline): SEHNR, FQNEAQ (reference sequence). Trimming left V 1 base short and J 9 bases short, with 15 bases between. CDR3 length: 14 amino acids. Drawing the rest from reference TRBV7-9 and TRBJ1-1, the complete variable domain is DTGVSQNPRHKITKRGQNVTFRCDPISEHNRLYWYRQTLGQGPEFLTYFQNEAQLEKSRLLSDRFSAERPKGSFSTLEIQRTEQGDSAMYLCASSLVIADNKAFFGQGTRLTVV.

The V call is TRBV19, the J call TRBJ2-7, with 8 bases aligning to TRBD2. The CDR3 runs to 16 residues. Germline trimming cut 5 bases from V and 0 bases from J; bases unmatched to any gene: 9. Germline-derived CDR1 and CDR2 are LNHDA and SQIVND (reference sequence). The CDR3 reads CASSGLAGISSYEQYF. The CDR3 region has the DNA TGTGCCAGTAGTGGATTAGCGGGGATTAGCTCCTACGAGCAGTACTTC.

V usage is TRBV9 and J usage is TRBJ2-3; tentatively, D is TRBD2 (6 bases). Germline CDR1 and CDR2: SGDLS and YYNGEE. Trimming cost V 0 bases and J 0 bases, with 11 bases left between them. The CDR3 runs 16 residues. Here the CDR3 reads CASSVDLAISTDTQYF. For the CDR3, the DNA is TGTGCCAGCAGCGTAGACCTAGCGATTAGCACAGATACGCAGTATTTT.

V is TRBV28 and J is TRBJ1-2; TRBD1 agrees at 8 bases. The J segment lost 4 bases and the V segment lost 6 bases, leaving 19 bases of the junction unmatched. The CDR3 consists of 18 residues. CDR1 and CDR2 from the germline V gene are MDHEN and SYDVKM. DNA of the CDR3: TGTGCCAGCAGCCTAGGGGGCCCAACAGGGGGACCAATCTATGGCTACACCTTC. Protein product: CASSLGGPTGGPIYGYTF.

The CDR3 reads CSVTLGSGTGYNEQFF. CDR3 nucleotide sequence: TGCAGCGTGACCCTGGGATCGGGTACCGGCTACAATGAGCAGTTCTTC. This chain uses TRBV29-1 with TRBJ2-1; no firm D call. CDR3 length: 16 residues. CDR1 and CDR2 (germline): SQVTM, ANQGSEA. V lost 6 bases to trimming and J lost 3 bases, with 21 bases between them.

CDR3 protein: CAWSASVRVGTQYF. CDR3 in DNA: TGTGCCTGGAGCGCCTCCGTGAGGGTGGGGACCCAGTACTTC. The V gene is TRBV30, the J gene TRBJ2-5, with a tentative D call TRBD2 (5 bases). Trimming shortened V by 3 bases and J by 7 bases, and 18 bases separated the two germline ends. CDR1 and CDR2 (germline): GTSNPN, SVGIG (reference sequence). CDR3 size: 14 residues.

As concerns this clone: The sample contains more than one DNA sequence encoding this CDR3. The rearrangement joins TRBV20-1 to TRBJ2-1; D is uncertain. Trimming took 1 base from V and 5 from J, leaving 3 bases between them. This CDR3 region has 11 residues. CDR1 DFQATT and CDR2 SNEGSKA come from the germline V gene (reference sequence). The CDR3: CSARGNNEQFF. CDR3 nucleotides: TGCAGTGCTAGAGGGAACAATGAGCAGTTCTTC.

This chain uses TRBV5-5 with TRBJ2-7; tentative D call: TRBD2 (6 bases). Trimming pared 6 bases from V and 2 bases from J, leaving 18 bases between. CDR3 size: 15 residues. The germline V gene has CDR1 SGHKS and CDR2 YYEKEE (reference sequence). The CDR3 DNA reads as TGTGCCAGCACCCCGGGAGCAGGGACCCCCTACGAGCAGTACTTC. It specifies CASTPGAGTPYEQYF.